The 19 T cell receptor beta chains in this list originate from one sample, sequenced in a study of OX40 agonist ivuxolimab in advanced cancers. Produced via immunoSEQ multiplex PCR; TCRdb's table is partial and in-frame only. The table has 50,000 to 70,000 clones, around 80% seen once. Here the sequenced sample was CD4+ or CD8+ T cells sorted from blood, taken in a trial of the OX40 agonist ivuxolimab. These receptors all come from an adult with an advanced solid tumor such as melanoma, head and neck, liver or kidney cancer.

This chain connects TRBV11-2 to TRBJ2-3, with D perhaps TRBD1 (6 bases). CDR1 is SGHAT and CDR2 is FQNNGV in the germline V gene. Trimming removed 3 bases from V and 4 bases from J, with 8 bases in between. There are 13 residues in the CDR3. The DNA of the CDR3 is TGTGCCAGCAGCTTTTCAGGGGCAGATACGCAGTATTTT. Its translation: CASSFSGADTQYF.

The V gene is TRBV5-4, the J gene TRBJ1-2; D remains unclear. The V gene lost 2 bases and the J gene lost 6 bases, with 14 bases spanning the gap. In germline, CDR1 is SGHNT, CDR2 YYREEE (reference sequence). This CDR3 spans 14 amino acids. DNA of the CDR3: TGTGCCAGCAGCTTAAGCCTGCAGGCGGATGGCTACACCTTC. It codes for CASSLSLQADGYTF.

The chain uses TRBV2 and TRBJ1-5; D is ambiguous. The CDR3 loop spans 15 amino acids. Germline V gives CDR1 SNHLY, CDR2 FYNNEI. V shed 7 bases and J shed 0 bases, with 13 bases lying between them. The CDR3 here is CASTPRGLSNQPQHF. In nucleotides, the CDR3 is TGTGCCAGCACCCCCAGAGGGCTTAGCAATCAGCCCCAGCATTTT.

The chain recombines TRBV6-1 with TRBJ1-3; 7 bases agree with TRBD1. The J segment lost 0 bases and the V segment lost 4 bases, leaving 9 bases of the junction unmatched. The CDR3 is 17 residues long. Per the germline V gene, CDR1 is MNHNS and CDR2 is SASEGT. CDR3 sequence (DNA): TGTGCCAGCAGTGGGAGGACAGGACTTTTCTCTGGAAACACCATATATTTT. Protein sequence: CASSGRTGLFSGNTIYF.

This sequence joins TRBV5-4 and TRBJ1-1; unclear D gene. There are 14 residues in the CDR3. V shed 4 bases and J shed 0 bases, with 10 bases lying between them. Germline V CDR1 and CDR2: SGHNT, YYREEE (reference sequence). The DNA of the CDR3 is TGTGCCAGCAGCGGAAGGGAGTTGAACACTGAAGCTTTCTTT. It specifies CASSGRELNTEAFF.

V is TRBV15 and J is TRBJ2-3, with 12 bases lining up with TRBD2. The junction had 9 bases not matched to a gene; V was cut back by 7 bases and J by 1 base. In germline, CDR1 is LNHNV, CDR2 YYDKDF (reference sequence). This CDR3 has 17 amino acids. CDR3 loop: CATNPGLAGSRTDTQYF. CDR3 nucleotide sequence: TGTGCCACCAACCCGGGACTAGCGGGCTCTCGCACAGATACGCAGTATTTT.

The sample holds one count of this clone. This sequence joins TRBV9 and TRBJ2-2; D call uncertain. Germline-derived CDR1 and CDR2 are SGDLS and YYNGEE. This CDR3 is 15 amino acids long. V was clipped by 4 bases and J by 5 bases, with 15 bases between them. The CDR3 reads CASSFGRSATGELFF. In nucleotides, the CDR3 is TGTGCCAGCAGCTTCGGGCGGAGCGCGACCGGGGAGCTGTTTTTT.

The gene calls are TRBV21-1 and TRBJ2-7; the table gives TRBD2 as D, unverified against the DNA. TRBV21-1 constitutes a pseudogene. The CDR3 runs to 17 residues. CDR3 nucleotides: TGTGCCAGCAGGCCTAAAGTAGGGAGACAAAACTCCTACGAGCAGTACTTC. This codes for CASRPKVGRQNSYEQYF.

The rearrangement joins TRBV28 to TRBJ2-7, with 11 bases lining up with TRBD1. The CDR3 covers 16 residues. Per the germline V gene, CDR1 is MDHEN and CDR2 is SYDVKM. The V and J ends lost 9 bases and 3 bases, in that order; junction bases with no gene match: 13. The CDR3 coding sequence is TGTGCCAGTCTTGGAGGCCGGACAGGGGGCTTCTACGAGCAGTACTTC. This sequence encodes CASLGGRTGGFYEQYF.

The genes are TRBV2 and TRBJ2-3, with TRBD2 identical over 14 bases. Germline CDR1 SNHLY, CDR2 FYNNEI. The CDR3 sequence is 16 residues long. V lost 4 bases, J lost 5 bases, and 5 bases stayed unmatched. The CDR3 region is CASSARLAGGKDTQYF. The CDR3 bases are TGTGCCAGCAGTGCCCGACTAGCGGGGGGGAAAGATACGCAGTATTTT.

The rearrangement links TRBV7-3 to TRBJ2-5; 10 bases are shared with TRBD2. Germline lookup yields CDR1 SGHTA and CDR2 FQGTGA. Unmatched junction bases numbered 5, after V lost 3 bases and J lost 4 bases. This CDR3 is built from 15 residues. The CDR3 is CASSFPASGRETQYF. CDR3 nucleotide sequence: TGTGCCAGCAGCTTTCCGGCTAGCGGGAGAGAGACCCAGTACTTC.

The chain links TRBV5-1 to TRBJ2-3; D possibly corresponds to TRBD2 (6 bases). CDR1 and CDR2 (germline): SGHRS, YFSETQ. Trimming shortened V by 4 bases and J by 3 bases, and 12 bases separated the two germline ends. The CDR3 has 14 amino acids. The CDR3 spells CASSRTTGTDTQYF. CDR3 bases: TGCGCCAGCAGCCGGACTACCGGGACAGATACGCAGTATTTT.

The sample holds one count of this clone. The rearrangement uses TRBV5-5 and TRBJ2-1; D call uncertain. CDR3 size: 11 residues. Trimming took 2 bases from V and 13 from J, leaving 10 bases between them. Per germline, CDR1 SGHKS and CDR2 YYEKEE (reference sequence). In DNA, the CDR3 is TGTGCCAGCAGCTTACTGACACTACAGTTCTTC. The encoded protein is CASSLLTLQFF. Drawing the rest from reference TRBV5-5 and TRBJ2-1, the complete variable domain is DAGVTQSPTHLIKTRGQQVTLRCSPISGHKSVSWYQQVLGQGPQFIFQYYEKEERGRGNFPDRFSARQFPNYSSELNVNALLLGDSALYLCASSLLTLQFFGPGTRLTVL.

The rearrangement uses TRBV28 and TRBJ1-5; D unresolved. The V gene lost 8 bases and the J gene lost 6 bases, with 11 bases spanning the gap. The CDR3 has 12 amino acids. Germline CDR1 is MDHEN and CDR2 is SYDVKM. In DNA form, the CDR3 reads TGTGCCAGCGCCACATTGAGTCAGCCCCAGCATTTT. Translated: CASATLSQPQHF.

This clone was seen a handful of times. The chain recombines TRBV19 with TRBJ1-2, with 12 nucleotides matching TRBD1. The trim removed 5 bases at V and 7 bases at J, leaving 5 bases unmatched. Germline CDR1 is LNHDA and CDR2 is SQIVND (reference sequence). The CDR3 is 14 amino acids. CDR3 loop: CASSVGTGGSGYTF. Written as DNA, the CDR3 is TGTGCCAGTAGTGTCGGGACAGGGGGCTCTGGCTACACCTTC.

The chain has TRBV30 and TRBJ2-5; possibly TRBD1 for D (6 bases). The germline V and J ends were trimmed by 0 bases and 5 bases, with 25 bases remaining between them. This CDR3 comprises 18 residues. Looked up from germline, CDR1 is GTSNPN and CDR2 is SVGIG (reference sequence). CDR3 coding DNA: TGTGCCTGGAGTGTTGGCCGCGGCTACAGGGCCCCGGGGGAGACCCAGTACTTC. Its translation: CAWSVGRGYRAPGETQYF. Drawing the rest from reference TRBV30 and TRBJ2-5, the complete variable domain is SQTIHQWPATLVQPVGSPLSLECTVEGTSNPNLYWYRQAAGRGLQLLFYSVGIGQISSEVPQNLSASRPQDRQFILSSKKLLLSDSGFYLCAWSVGRGYRAPGETQYFGPGTRLLVL.

This clone was recorded a few times. The V gene is TRBV7-8, the J gene TRBJ2-5; TRBD1 matches 12 bases. V trimming: 1 base; J trimming: 7 bases; junction bases outside the gene matches: 10. Germline CDR1 SGHVS, CDR2 FQNEAQ. This CDR3 is 17 amino acids long. The CDR3 DNA is TGTGCCAGCAGCTTAGTAGGGGGGACAGGGGGCTCGGGGACCCAGTACTTC. Translation gives CASSLVGGTGGSGTQYF. The full variable domain, in which reference TRBV7-8 and TRBJ2-5 provide the parts outside the CDR3, is GAGVSQSPRYKVAKRGQDVALRCDPISGHVSLFWYQQALGQGPEFLTYFQNEAQLDKSGLPSDRFFAERPEGSVSTLKIQRTQQEDSAVYLCASSLVGGTGGSGTQYFGPGTRLLVL.

To note about this clone: The junction does not match germline at one end; this may be a read error. The chain carries TRBV2 and TRBJ2-7; D not certain. Germline assignment: CDR1 SNHLY and CDR2 FYNNEI. The CDR3 is 13 residues long. CDR3 nucleotides: TGTGCCAGCACTGAAGCCCCCCTCGGCGAGCAGTACTTC. Protein sequence: CASTEAPLGEQYF.

The chain joins TRBV19 to TRBJ1-2; D is undetermined. The V end lost 5 bases, the J end lost 6 bases, and 10 bases lay between the germline ends. CDR1 and CDR2 (germline): LNHDA, SQIVND (reference sequence). The CDR3 consists of 12 residues. CDR3 DNA: TGTGCCAGTAGTGTGGCAGGCCATGGCTACACCTTC. This sequence encodes CASSVAGHGYTF.